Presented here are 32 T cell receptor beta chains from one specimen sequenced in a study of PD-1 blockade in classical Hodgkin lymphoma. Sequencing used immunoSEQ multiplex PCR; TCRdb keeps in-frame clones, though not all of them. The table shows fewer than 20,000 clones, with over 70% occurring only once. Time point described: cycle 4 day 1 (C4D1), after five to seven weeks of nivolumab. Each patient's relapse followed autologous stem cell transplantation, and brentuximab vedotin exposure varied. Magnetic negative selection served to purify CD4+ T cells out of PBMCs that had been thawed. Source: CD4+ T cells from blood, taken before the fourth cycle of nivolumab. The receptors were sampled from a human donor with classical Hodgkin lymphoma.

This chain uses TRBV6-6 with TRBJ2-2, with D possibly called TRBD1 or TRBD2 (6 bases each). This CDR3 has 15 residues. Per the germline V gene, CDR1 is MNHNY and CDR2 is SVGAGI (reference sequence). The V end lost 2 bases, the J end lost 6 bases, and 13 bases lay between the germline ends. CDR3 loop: CASSYRPGGAGELFF. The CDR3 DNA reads TGTGCCAGCAGTTACCGACCCGGGGGCGCCGGGGAGCTGTTTTTT.

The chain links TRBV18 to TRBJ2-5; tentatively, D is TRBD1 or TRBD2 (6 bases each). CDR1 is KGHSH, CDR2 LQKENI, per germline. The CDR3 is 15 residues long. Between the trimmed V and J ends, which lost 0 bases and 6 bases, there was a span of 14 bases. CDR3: CASSPPSRGGKTQYF. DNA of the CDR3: TGTGCCAGCTCACCACCCAGCAGGGGAGGCAAGACCCAGTACTTC.

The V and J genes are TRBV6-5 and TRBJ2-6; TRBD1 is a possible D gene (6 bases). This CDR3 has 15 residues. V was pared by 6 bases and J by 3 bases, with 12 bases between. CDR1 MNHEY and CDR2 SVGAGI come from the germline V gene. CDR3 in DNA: TGTGCCAGCAGACAGCCGACAGGTGGGGCCAACGTCCTGACTTTC. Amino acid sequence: CASRQPTGGANVLTF.

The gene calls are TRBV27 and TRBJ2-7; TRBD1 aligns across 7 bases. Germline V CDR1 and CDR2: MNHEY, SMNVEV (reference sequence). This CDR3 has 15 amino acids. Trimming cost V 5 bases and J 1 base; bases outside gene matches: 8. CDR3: CASSRTGTVSYEQYF. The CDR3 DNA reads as TGTGCCAGCAGTCGAACCGGGACAGTTTCCTACGAGCAGTACTTC.

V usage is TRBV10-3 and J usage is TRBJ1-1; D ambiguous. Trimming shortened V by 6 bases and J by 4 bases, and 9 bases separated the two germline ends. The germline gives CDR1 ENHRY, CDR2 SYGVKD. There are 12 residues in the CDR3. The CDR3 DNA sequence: TGTGCCATCAGGGGCGAAGGCACTGAAGCTTTCTTT. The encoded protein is CAIRGEGTEAFF.

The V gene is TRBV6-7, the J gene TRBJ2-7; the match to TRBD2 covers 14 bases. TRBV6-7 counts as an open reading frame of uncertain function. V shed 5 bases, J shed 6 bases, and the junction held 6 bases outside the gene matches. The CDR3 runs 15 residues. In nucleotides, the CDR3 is TGTGCCAGCAGTCCCTACGGACTAGCGGGGGGCGAGCAGTACTTC. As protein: CASSPYGLAGGEQYF.

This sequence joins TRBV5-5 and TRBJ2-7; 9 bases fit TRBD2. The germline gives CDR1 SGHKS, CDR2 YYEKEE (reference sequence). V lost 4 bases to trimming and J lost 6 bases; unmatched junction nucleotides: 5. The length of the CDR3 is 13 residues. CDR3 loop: CASSHSGSPEQYF. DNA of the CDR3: TGTGCCAGCAGCCATAGCGGGAGTCCCGAGCAGTACTTC.

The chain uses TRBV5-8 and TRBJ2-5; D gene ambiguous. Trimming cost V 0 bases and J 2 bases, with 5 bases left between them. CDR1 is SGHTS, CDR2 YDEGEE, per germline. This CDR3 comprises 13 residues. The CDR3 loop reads CASSLGQQETQYF. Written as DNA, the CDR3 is TGTGCCAGCAGCTTGGGGCAGCAAGAGACCCAGTACTTC.

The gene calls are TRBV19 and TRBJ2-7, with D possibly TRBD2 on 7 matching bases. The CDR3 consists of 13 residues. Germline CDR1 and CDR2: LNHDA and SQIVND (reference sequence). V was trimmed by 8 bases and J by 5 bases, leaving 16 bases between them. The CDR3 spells CASSGGWLDEQYF. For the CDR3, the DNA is TGTGCCAGTTCGGGGGGCTGGCTAGACGAGCAGTACTTC.

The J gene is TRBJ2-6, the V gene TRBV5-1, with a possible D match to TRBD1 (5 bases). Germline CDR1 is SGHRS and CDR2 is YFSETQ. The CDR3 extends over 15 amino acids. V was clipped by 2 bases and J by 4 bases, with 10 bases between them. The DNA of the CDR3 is TGCGCCAGCAGCTTTAGTACAGGCGGGGCCAACGTCCTGACTTTC. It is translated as CASSFSTGGANVLTF.

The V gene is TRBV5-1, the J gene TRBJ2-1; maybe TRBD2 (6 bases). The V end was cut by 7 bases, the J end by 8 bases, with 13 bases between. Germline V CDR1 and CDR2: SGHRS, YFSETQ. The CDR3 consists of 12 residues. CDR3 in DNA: TGCGCCAGCGCCCAGGAGGGCTATGAGCAGTTCTTC. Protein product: CASAQEGYEQFF.

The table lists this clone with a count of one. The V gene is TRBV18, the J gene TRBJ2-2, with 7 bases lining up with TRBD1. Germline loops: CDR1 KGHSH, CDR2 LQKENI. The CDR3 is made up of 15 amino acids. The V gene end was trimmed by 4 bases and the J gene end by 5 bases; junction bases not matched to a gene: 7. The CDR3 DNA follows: TGTGCCAGCTCACGACAGGGTTCCGGAACCGGGGAGCTGTTTTTT. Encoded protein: CASSRQGSGTGELFF.

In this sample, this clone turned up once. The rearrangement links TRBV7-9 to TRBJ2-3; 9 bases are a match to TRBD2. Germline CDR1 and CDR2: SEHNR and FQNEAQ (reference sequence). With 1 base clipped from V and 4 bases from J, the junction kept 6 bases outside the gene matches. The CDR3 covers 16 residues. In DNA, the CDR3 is TGTGCCAGCAGCTTAGTGGGAGCGGGGGGCGCAGATACGCAGTATTTT. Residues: CASSLVGAGGADTQYF.

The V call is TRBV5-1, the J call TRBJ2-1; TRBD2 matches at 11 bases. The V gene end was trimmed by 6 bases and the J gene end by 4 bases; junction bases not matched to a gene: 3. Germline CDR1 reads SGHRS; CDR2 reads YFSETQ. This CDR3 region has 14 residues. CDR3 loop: CASNGLAGYNEQFF. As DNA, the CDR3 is TGCGCCAGCAACGGACTAGCGGGTTACAATGAGCAGTTCTTC.

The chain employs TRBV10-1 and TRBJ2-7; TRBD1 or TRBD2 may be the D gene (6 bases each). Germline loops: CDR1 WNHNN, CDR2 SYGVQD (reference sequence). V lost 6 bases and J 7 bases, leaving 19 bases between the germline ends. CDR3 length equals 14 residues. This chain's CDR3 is CASSTGGRGKEQYF. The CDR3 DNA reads TGCGCCAGCAGCACCGGGGGCAGGGGTAAAGAGCAGTACTTC.

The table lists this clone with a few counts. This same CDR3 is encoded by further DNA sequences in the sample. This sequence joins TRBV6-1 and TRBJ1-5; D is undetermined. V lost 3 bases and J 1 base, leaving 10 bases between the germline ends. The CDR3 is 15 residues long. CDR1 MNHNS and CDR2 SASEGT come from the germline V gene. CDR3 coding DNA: TGTGCCAGCAGTGACTTAGGGCGGAGCAATCAGCCCCAGCATTTT. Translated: CASSDLGRSNQPQHF.

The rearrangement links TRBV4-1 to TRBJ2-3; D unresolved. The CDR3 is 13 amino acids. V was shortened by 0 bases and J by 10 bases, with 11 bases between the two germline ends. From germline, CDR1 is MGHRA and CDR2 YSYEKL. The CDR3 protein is CASSQDPIQAQYF. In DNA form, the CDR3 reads TGCGCCAGCAGCCAAGATCCCATCCAAGCGCAGTATTTT.

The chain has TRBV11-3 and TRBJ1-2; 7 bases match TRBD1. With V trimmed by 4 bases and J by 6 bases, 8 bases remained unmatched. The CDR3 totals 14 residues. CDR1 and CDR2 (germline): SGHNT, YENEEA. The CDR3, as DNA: TGTGCCAGCAGCTCCAACGACAGGGAGGATGGCTACACCTTC. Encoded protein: CASSSNDREDGYTF. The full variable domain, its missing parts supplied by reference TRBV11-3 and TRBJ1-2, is EAGVVQSPRYKIIEKKQPVAFWCNPISGHNTLYWYLQNLGQGPELLIRYENEEAVDDSQLPKDRFSAERLKGVDSTLKIQPAELGDSAVYLCASSSNDREDGYTFGSGTRLTVV.

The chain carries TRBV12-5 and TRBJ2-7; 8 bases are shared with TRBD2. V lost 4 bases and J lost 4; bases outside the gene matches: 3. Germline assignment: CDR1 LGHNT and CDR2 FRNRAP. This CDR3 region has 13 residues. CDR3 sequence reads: CASGSGGEYEQYF. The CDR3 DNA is TGTGCTAGTGGTTCGGGAGGGGAGTACGAGCAGTACTTC.

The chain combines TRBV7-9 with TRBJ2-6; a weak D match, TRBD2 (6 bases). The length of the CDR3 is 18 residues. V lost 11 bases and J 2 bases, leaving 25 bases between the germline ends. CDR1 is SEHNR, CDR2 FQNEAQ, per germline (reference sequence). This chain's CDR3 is CAAHLRGLQTAGANVLTF. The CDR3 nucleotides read TGTGCCGCACACCTTCGGGGACTTCAGACGGCTGGGGCCAACGTCCTGACTTTC.

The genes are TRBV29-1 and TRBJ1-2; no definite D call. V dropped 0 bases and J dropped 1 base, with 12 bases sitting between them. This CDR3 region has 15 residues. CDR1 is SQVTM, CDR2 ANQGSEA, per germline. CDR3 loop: CSVEDPRPVNYGYTF. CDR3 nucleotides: TGCAGCGTTGAAGATCCCCGCCCCGTTAACTATGGCTACACCTTC.

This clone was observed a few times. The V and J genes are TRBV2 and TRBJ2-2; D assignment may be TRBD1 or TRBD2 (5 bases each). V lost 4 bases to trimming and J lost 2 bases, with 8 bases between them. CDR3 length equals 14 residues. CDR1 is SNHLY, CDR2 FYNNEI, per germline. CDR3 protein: CASSVGVNTGELFF. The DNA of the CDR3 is TGTGCCAGCAGTGTGGGGGTTAACACCGGGGAGCTGTTTTTT.

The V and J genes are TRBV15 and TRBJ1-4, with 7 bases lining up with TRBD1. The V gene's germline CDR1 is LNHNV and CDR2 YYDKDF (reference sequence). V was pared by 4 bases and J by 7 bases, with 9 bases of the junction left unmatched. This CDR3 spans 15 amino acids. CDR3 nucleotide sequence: TGTGCCACCAGCACAGCTCAGGGGGTGGGTGAAAAACTGTTTTTT. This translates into CATSTAQGVGEKLFF. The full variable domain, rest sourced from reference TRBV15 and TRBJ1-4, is DAMVIQNPRYQVTQFGKPVTLSCSQTLNHNVMYWYQQKSSQAPKLLFHYYDKDFNNEADTPDNFQSRRPNTSFCFLDIRSPGLGDTAMYLCATSTAQGVGEKLFFGSGTQLSVL.

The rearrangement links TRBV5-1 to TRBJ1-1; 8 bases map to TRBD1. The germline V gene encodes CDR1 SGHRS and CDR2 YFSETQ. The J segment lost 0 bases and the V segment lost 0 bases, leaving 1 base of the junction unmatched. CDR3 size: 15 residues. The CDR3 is CASSLGGQVNTEAFF. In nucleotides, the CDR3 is TGCGCCAGCAGCTTGGGGGGACAGGTGAACACTGAAGCTTTCTTT.

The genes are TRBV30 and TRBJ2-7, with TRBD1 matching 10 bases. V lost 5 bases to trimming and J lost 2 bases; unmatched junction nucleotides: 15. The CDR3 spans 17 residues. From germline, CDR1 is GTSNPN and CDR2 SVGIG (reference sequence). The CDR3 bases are TGTGCCTGGGACAGGGGGCGCGTAAGCGGGAGAGCCTACGAGCAGTACTTC. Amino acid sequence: CAWDRGRVSGRAYEQYF.

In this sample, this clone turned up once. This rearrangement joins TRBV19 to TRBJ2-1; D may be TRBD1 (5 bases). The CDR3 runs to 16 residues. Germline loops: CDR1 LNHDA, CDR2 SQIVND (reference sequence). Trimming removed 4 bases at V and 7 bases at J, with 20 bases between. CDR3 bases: TGTGCCAGTAGTACTGGGGCTAACCGGGCCCGAAATGAGCAGTTCTTC. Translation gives CASSTGANRARNEQFF.

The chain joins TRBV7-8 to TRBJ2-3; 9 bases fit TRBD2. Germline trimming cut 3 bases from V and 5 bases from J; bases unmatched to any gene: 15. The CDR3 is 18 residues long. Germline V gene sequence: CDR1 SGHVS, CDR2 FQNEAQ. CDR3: CASSLRGWASGIQDTQYF. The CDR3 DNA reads TGTGCCAGCAGCTTGAGAGGGTGGGCTAGCGGGATCCAAGATACGCAGTATTTT.

The CDR3 reads CASSQDGYDDEQYF. CDR3 sequence (DNA): TGTGCCAGCAGCCAAGATGGATACGACGACGAGCAGTACTTC. V usage is TRBV4-2 and J usage is TRBJ2-7; no clear D gene. From germline, CDR1 is LGHNA and CDR2 YNFKEQ. The CDR3 runs to 14 residues. V gave up 0 bases and J gave up 5 bases, with 11 bases separating them.

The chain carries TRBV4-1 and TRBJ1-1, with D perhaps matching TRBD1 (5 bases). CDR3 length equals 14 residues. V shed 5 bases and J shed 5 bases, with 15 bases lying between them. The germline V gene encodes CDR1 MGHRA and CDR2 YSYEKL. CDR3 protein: CASSSPGTGTEAFF. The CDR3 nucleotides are TGCGCCAGCAGCTCCCCAGGGACGGGAACTGAAGCTTTCTTT.

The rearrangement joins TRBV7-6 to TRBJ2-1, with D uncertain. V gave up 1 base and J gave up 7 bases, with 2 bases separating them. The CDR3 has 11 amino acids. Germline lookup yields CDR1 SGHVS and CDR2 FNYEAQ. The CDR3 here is CASSLVNEQFF. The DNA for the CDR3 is TGTGCCAGCAGCTTAGTTAATGAGCAGTTCTTC.

The CDR3 reads CASSPQTGGPYSNQPQHF. The CDR3, as DNA: TGTGCCAGCTCACCACAGACAGGGGGCCCTTATAGCAATCAGCCCCAGCATTTT. This chain uses TRBV18 with TRBJ1-5, with TRBD1 matching 10 bases. The CDR3 is made up of 18 amino acids. The V gene end was trimmed by 1 base and the J gene end by 0 bases; junction bases not matched to a gene: 6. Germline loops: CDR1 KGHSH, CDR2 LQKENI.

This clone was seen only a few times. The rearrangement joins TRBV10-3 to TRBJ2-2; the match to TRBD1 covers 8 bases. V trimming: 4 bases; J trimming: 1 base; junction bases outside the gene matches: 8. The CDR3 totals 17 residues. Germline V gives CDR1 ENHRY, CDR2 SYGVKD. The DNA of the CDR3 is TGTGCCATCAGTGGCCAGGACAGGGTGGAGAACACCGGGGAGCTGTTTTTT. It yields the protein CAISGQDRVENTGELFF.